A selection of T cell receptor beta chains follows, all from one sample in a study of blood T cell repertoires in COVID-19. Measured with immunoSEQ multiplex PCR; TCRdb has only the in-frame clones, and not every one. Of tens of thousands of clones in the sample, 88% were seen once. The sequenced sample consisted of peripheral blood. Receptors originate from a human donor in a cohort sampled during active COVID-19. CDR3s include the opening cysteine and the closing phenylalanine or tryptophan. A D gene is named only where the DNA matches it firmly. Clone size is not always given. Where it is, it says once, few, many or a class for expanded clones.

TRBV5-4	-	few	TRBJ1-2	CASSLGPGGYGYTF	TGTGCCAGCAGCCTGGGACCGGGGGGCTATGGCTACACCTTC
TRBV24-1	-	-	TRBJ2-7	CATSDFNTPYEQYF	TGTGCCACCAGTGATTTCAACACCCCCTACGAGCAGTACTTC
TRBV7-9	-	-	TRBJ2-3	CASSSIDRQGTDTQYF	TGTGCCAGCAGCTCCATAGACCGACAGGGCACAGATACGCAGTATTTT
TRBV27	TRBD2	-	TRBJ2-7	CASSWTKERDYEQYF	TGTGCCAGCAGCTGGACGAAGGAGCGGGACTACGAGCAGTACTTC
TRBV27	TRBD1	-	TRBJ1-2	CASRGTDRGHGYTF	TGTGCCAGCAGGGGGACGGACAGGGGGCATGGCTACACCTTC
TRBV12-3/TRBV12-4	-	few	TRBJ2-1	CASSLSGIEQFF	TGTGCCAGCAGTTTGTCCGGGATTGAGCAGTTCTTC
TRBV5-1	-	-	TRBJ2-5	CASSFVGGETQYF	TGCGCCAGCAGCTTCGTCGGAGGGGAGACCCAGTACTTC
TRBV7-8	-	-	TRBJ2-5	CASSRQLAAYQETQYF	TGTGCCAGCAGCCGACAACTAGCAGCCTATCAAGAGACCCAGTACTTC
TRBV18	-	-	TRBJ1-4	CASGSGVREKLFF	TGTGCCAGTGGATCGGGTGTACGTGAAAAACTGTTTTTT
TRBV27	TRBD2	-	TRBJ2-3	CASSLSSSGRHTDTQYF	TGTGCCAGCAGTTTATCTTCTAGCGGGAGACATACAGATACGCAGTATTTT
TRBV28	-	-	TRBJ2-5	CASSLGSVETQYF	TGTGCCAGCAGTTTAGGGAGCGTGGAGACCCAGTACTTC
TRBV2	TRBD2	-	TRBJ2-5	CASSENSGRETQYF	TGTGCCAGCAGTGAGAACAGCGGGAGAGAGACCCAGTACTTC
TRBV18	-	-	TRBJ1-2	CASSPSSGQGDYGYTF	TGTGCCAGCTCACCTAGCTCTGGGCAGGGCGACTATGGCTACACCTTC
TRBV29-1	TRBD1	once	TRBJ2-2	CSVEEPSRGRTGELFF	TGCAGCGTTGAAGAGCCCAGCAGGGGGCGAACCGGGGAGCTGTTTTTT
TRBV11-3	-	-	TRBJ2-3	CASSLSRTSTDTQYF	TGTGCCAGCAGCTTAAGCCGGACTAGCACAGATACGCAGTATTTT
TRBV7-9	TRBD2	once	TRBJ2-7	CASSFPGLAGGLYVEQYF	TGTGCCAGCAGCTTTCCGGGACTAGCGGGAGGGCTCTACGTCGAGCAGTACTTC
TRBV12-3/TRBV12-4	-	-	TRBJ1-2	CASSSSRGYGYTF	TGTGCCAGCAGTTCCTCCAGGGGCTATGGCTACACCTTC
TRBV14	TRBD1	-	TRBJ2-1	CASSQSGQGTFF	TGTGCCAGCAGCCAAAGCGGACAGGGGACGTTCTTC
TRBV10-3	-	-	TRBJ1-6	CAISESAAASYNSPLHF	TGTGCCATCAGTGAGTCGGCGGCAGCTTCCTATAATTCACCCCTCCACTTT
TRBV28	TRBD1	-	TRBJ1-1	CASSPGTGMNTEAFF	TGTGCCAGCAGTCCAGGGACAGGGATGAACACTGAAGCTTTCTTT
TRBV14	-	-	TRBJ1-1	CASSQDWRTEAFF	TGTGCCAGCAGCCAAGACTGGAGGACTGAAGCTTTCTTT
TRBV28	-	-	TRBJ1-2	CASSPLGGGYTF	TGTGCCAGCAGTCCCCTCGGGGGGGGCTACACCTTC
TRBV24-1	-	-	TRBJ2-1	CATSRGARGLEQFF	TGTGCCACCAGCCGCGGGGCAAGGGGGCTTGAGCAGTTCTTC
TRBV7-9	-	once	TRBJ1-1	CASSLVTGKDTEAFF	TGTGCCAGCAGCTTAGTTACAGGGAAGGACACTGAAGCTTTCTTT
TRBV7-8	-	-	TRBJ2-1	CASSPGWGYEQFF	TGTGCCAGCAGCCCCGGATGGGGCTATGAGCAGTTCTTC
TRBV11-3	-	-	TRBJ2-7	CASSLDRYESSYEQYF	TGTGCCAGCAGCTTAGATCGGTACGAGAGCTCCTACGAGCAGTACTTC
TRBV5-6	TRBD1	-	TRBJ2-5	CASSLSGQGGQETQYF	TGTGCCAGCAGCTTGTCGGGACAGGGAGGTCAAGAGACCCAGTACTTC
TRBV10-2	-	-	TRBJ2-2	CASSPGSTNTGELFF	TGCGCCAGCAGCCCAGGGTCTACGAACACCGGGGAGCTGTTTTTT
TRBV20-1	-	-	TRBJ2-5	CSASRGHPGETQYF	TGCAGTGCTAGTCGCGGACACCCTGGGGAGACCCAGTACTTC
TRBV29-1	-	-	TRBJ1-2	CSVTRGGGYTF	TGCAGCGTCACGCGCGGGGGTGGCTACACCTTC
TRBV4-1	-	-	TRBJ2-5	CASSQDLWAGSQETQYF	TGCGCCAGCAGCCAAGATCTTTGGGCAGGATCACAAGAGACCCAGTACTTC
TRBV7-3	-	once	TRBJ2-2	CASSSSGMGTGELFF	TGTGCCAGCAGCTCCTCAGGGATGGGGACCGGGGAGCTGTTTTTT
TRBV10-3	-	-	TRBJ1-1	CAIRPDTAKNTEAFF	TGTGCCATCAGGCCGGACACCGCAAAGAACACTGAAGCTTTCTTT
TRBV4-1	-	-	TRBJ1-2	CASSQNPPGTTEAYGYTF	TGCGCCAGCAGCCAGAACCCCCCGGGTACGACGGAAGCCTATGGCTACACCTTC
TRBV3-1/TRBV3-2	-	once	TRBJ1-4	CASSQRGGGENEKLFF	TGTGCCAGCAGCCAAAGGGGAGGGGGTGAGAATGAAAAACTGTTTTTT
TRBV19	-	-	TRBJ2-2	CASSILELNTGELFF	TGTGCCAGTAGTATACTAGAGCTGAACACCGGGGAGCTGTTTTTT
TRBV28	-	-	TRBJ2-7	CASSGARGADYEQYF	TGTGCCAGCAGTGGGGCTCGGGGGGCGGACTACGAGCAGTACTTC
TRBV5-5	-	-	TRBJ2-1	CASSLDLLNEQFF	TGTGCCAGCAGCTTAGACTTGCTCAATGAGCAGTTCTTC
TRBV7-9	-	-	TRBJ1-1	CASSLPRRESEAFF	TGTGCCAGCAGCTTGCCCCGACGGGAGAGTGAAGCTTTCTTT
TRBV7-2	-	-	TRBJ2-1	CASSSGFSYNEQFF	TGTGCCAGCAGTTCGGGGTTTTCCTACAATGAGCAGTTCTTC
TRBV3-1/TRBV3-2	-	-	TRBJ1-3	CASSQLSGNTIYF	TGTGCCAGCAGCCAACTGTCTGGAAACACCATATATTTT
TRBV4-2	TRBD1	once	TRBJ1-1	CASSPRGRGNTEAFF	TGTGCCAGCAGCCCCAGGGGGAGAGGGAACACTGAAGCTTTCTTT
TRBV4-1	-	-	TRBJ2-2	CASSQALLGELFF	TGCGCCAGCAGCCAGGCCCTCCTCGGGGAGCTGTTTTTT
TRBV28	TRBD1	-	TRBJ2-2	CASSPRDSYTGELFF	TGTGCCAGCAGTCCTCGGGACAGCTACACCGGGGAGCTGTTTTTT
TRBV30	TRBD1	once	TRBJ1-2	CAWTGTGLWNGYTF	TGTGCCTGGACCGGGACAGGGCTATGGAATGGCTACACCTTC
TRBV12-3/TRBV12-4	-	-	TRBJ1-4	CGDRELFF	TGTGGCGACCGGGAACTGTTTTTT
TRBV4-2	-	-	TRBJ2-1	CASSQVPAFSSYNEQFF	TGTGCCAGCAGCCAAGTCCCCGCTTTCAGCTCCTACAATGAGCAGTTCTTC
TRBV7-9	-	once	TRBJ1-1	CASSLSRGNTEAFF	TGTGCCAGCAGCTTATCCAGGGGGAACACTGAAGCTTTCTTT
TRBV28	TRBD1	-	TRBJ1-1	CASSSGQGRFAEAFF	TGTGCCAGCAGTTCCGGACAGGGGAGGTTTGCTGAAGCTTTCTTT
TRBV19	-	-	TRBJ1-2	CASSISSTAVYGYTF	TGTGCCAGTAGTATTTCCTCGACAGCTGTCTATGGCTACACCTTC